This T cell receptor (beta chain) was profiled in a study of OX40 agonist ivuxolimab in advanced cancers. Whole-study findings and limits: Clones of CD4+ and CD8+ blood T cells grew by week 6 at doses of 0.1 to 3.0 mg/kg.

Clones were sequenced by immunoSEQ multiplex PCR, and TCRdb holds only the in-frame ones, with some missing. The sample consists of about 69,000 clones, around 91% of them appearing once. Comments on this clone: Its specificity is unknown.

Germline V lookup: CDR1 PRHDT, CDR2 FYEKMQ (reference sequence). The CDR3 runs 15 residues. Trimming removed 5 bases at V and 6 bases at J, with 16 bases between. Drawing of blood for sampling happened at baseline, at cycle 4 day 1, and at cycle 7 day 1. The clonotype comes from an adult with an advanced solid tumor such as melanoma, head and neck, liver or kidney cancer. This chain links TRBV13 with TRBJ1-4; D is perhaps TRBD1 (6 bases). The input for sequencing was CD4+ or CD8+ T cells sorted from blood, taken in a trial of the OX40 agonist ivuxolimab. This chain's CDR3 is CASSPLGAGDEKLFF. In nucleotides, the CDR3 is TGTGCCAGCAGCCCTTTGGGGGCGGGGGATGAAAAACTGTTTTTT.